The 30 T cell receptor beta chains in this list originate from one sample, sequenced in a study of identifying expanded T cells in peripheral blood. Profiling relied on immunoSEQ multiplex PCR, and the TCRdb table lists in-frame clones only, not all of them. The profile shows over 90,000 clones, 70% to 90% of them singletons. The sequenced sample was blood. The receptors originated from a person aged 18 to 75 in good health.

This chain connects TRBV19 to TRBJ2-3; 7 bases align to TRBD2. CDR1 LNHDA and CDR2 SQIVND come from the germline V gene (reference sequence). Trimming removed 9 bases from V and 4 bases from J; junction bases left unmatched: 13. The CDR3 runs 15 residues. The CDR3 is CASREAGDRADTQYF. Here the CDR3 DNA reads TGTGCCAGCAGGGAGGCGGGAGATCGGGCAGATACGCAGTATTTT.

This clone is a singleton in its sample. This chain links TRBV5-4 with TRBJ1-2; D is uncertain. The germline V gene encodes CDR1 SGHNT and CDR2 YYREEE (reference sequence). Trimming cost V 0 bases and J 1 base, with 7 bases left between them. This CDR3 spans 14 amino acids. CDR3 sequence reads: CASSLASNNYGYTF. In DNA, the CDR3 is TGTGCCAGCAGCTTGGCCAGCAATAACTATGGCTACACCTTC.

The table lists this clone with many counts. V and J are TRBV9 and TRBJ1-1; D is unresolved. The CDR3 consists of 15 residues. The germline V gene encodes CDR1 SGDLS and CDR2 YYNGEE. The V end lost 4 bases, the J end lost 1 base, and 14 bases lay between the germline ends. The CDR3 region is CASSPRGNQNTEAFF. CDR3 nucleotides: TGTGCCAGCAGCCCCCGCGGGAACCAGAACACTGAAGCTTTCTTT. Combining the CDR3 with reference TRBV9 and TRBJ1-1 gives the whole variable domain DSGVTQTPKHLITATGQRVTLRCSPRSGDLSVYWYQQSLDQGLQFLIQYYNGEERAKGNILERFSAQQFPDLHSELNLSSLELGDSALYFCASSPRGNQNTEAFFGQGTRLTVV.

The CDR3: CASSQAGVAANPNEKLFF. The CDR3 DNA follows: TGCGCCAGCAGCCAAGCGGGGGTCGCAGCCAATCCCAATGAAAAACTGTTTTTT. The genes are TRBV4-1 and TRBJ1-4, with a weak D call TRBD1 (5 bases). The CDR3 has 18 amino acids. CDR1 and CDR2 from the germline V gene are MGHRA and YSYEKL. V lost 1 base to trimming and J lost 5 bases, with 20 bases between them.

This clone has only one observation. This chain links TRBV4-1 with TRBJ1-4; weak D call: TRBD1 (5 bases). CDR1 and CDR2 (germline): MGHRA, YSYEKL. Trimming took 0 bases from V and 5 from J, leaving 16 bases between them. The CDR3 totals 17 residues. The CDR3 coding sequence is TGCGCCAGCAGCCAAGAGACGATAAGGGGCCCCAATGAAAAACTGTTTTTT. Protein product: CASSQETIRGPNEKLFF.

This clone has only one observation. V gene TRBV18 combines with J gene TRBJ1-1; D might be TRBD1 (5 bases). CDR3 size: 13 residues. Germline-derived CDR1 and CDR2 are KGHSH and LQKENI. The germline V and J ends were trimmed by 3 bases and 4 bases, with 9 bases remaining between them. CDR3 amino acids: CASSPGEGTEAFF. CDR3 DNA: TGTGCCAGCTCACCGGGGGAGGGCACTGAAGCTTTCTTT.

The chain employs TRBV5-4 and TRBJ2-3, with unresolved D. The germline CDR1 and CDR2 sequences are SGHNT and YYREEE (reference sequence). The V end was cut by 2 bases, the J end by 2 bases, with 6 bases between. This CDR3 has 13 residues. In nucleotides, the CDR3 is TGTGCCAGCAGCTTCGCCTTCACAGATACGCAGTATTTT. Translating gives CASSFAFTDTQYF. Full variable domain (rest looked up from reference TRBV5-4 and TRBJ2-3): ETGVTQSPTHLIKTRGQQVTLRCSSQSGHNTVSWYQQALGQGPQFIFQYYREEENGRGNFPPRFSGLQFPNYSSELNVNALELDDSALYLCASSFAFTDTQYFGPGTRLTVL.

The chain combines TRBV25-1 with TRBJ2-5; weak D call: TRBD1 (6 bases). Germline lookup yields CDR1 MGHDK and CDR2 SYGVNS. V lost 3 bases and J 1 base, leaving 21 bases between the germline ends. The CDR3 covers 18 residues. CDR3 coding DNA: TGTGCCAGCAGTGACTGTCAGAACGAACAGGGTACCCAAGAGACCCAGTACTTC. Translated: CASSDCQNEQGTQETQYF.

The chain recombines TRBV7-2 with TRBJ1-1; D is uncertain. V dropped 4 bases and J dropped 5 bases, with 14 bases sitting between them. Germline CDR1 reads SGHTA; CDR2 reads FQGNSA. The CDR3 contains 14 residues. The CDR3 region has the DNA TGTGCCAGCAGCTCTGGAGCACGCTCAACTGAAGCTTTCTTT. This encodes CASSSGARSTEAFF.

CDR3 sequence reads: CASGTSTGQISYNEQFF. The CDR3 DNA reads as TGTGCTAGTGGTACCTCCACGGGACAAATCTCCTACAATGAGCAGTTCTTC. The chain combines TRBV12-5 with TRBJ2-1, with TRBD1 as a possible D gene (6 bases). V lost 5 bases to trimming and J lost 0 bases, with 17 bases between them. The CDR3 covers 17 residues. Germline V lookup: CDR1 LGHNT, CDR2 FRNRAP.

In the case of this clone: This sample includes further DNA sequences coding for the same CDR3. The gene calls are TRBV5-1 and TRBJ1-3, with a tentative D call TRBD1 (6 bases). The germline gives CDR1 SGHRS, CDR2 YFSETQ. CDR3 length: 14 residues. V was pared by 2 bases and J by 4 bases, with 10 bases between. CDR3 bases: TGCGCCAGCAGCTTACAGGGAGAAGGAAACACCATATATTTT. It specifies CASSLQGEGNTIYF.

This rearrangement joins TRBV2 to TRBJ2-1; TRBD1 might be the D (6 bases). CDR3 size: 15 residues. The germline gives CDR1 SNHLY, CDR2 FYNNEI. The ends were cut back, 6 bases at V and 0 bases at J, with 12 bases in the middle. The CDR3 protein is CASRTTGTSYNEQFF. Written as DNA, the CDR3 is TGTGCCAGCAGGACTACAGGGACCTCCTACAATGAGCAGTTCTTC.

V usage is TRBV5-1 and J usage is TRBJ1-3; D is uncertain. CDR1 SGHRS and CDR2 YFSETQ come from the germline V gene. The CDR3 is 15 residues long. V was clipped by 0 bases and J by 2 bases, with 9 bases between them. The CDR3 DNA reads TGCGCCAGCAGCTTGGCCGGGGTTACTGGAAACACCATATATTTT. Amino acid sequence: CASSLAGVTGNTIYF.

The gene calls are TRBV11-3 and TRBJ2-2, with D hard to call. The V and J ends lost 1 base and 6 bases respectively, with 12 bases between them. The CDR3 runs 15 residues. The germline CDR1 and CDR2 sequences are SGHNT and YENEEA. The DNA of the CDR3 is TGTGCCAGCAGCTTAGGTGGCAGCTTATCCGGGGAGCTGTTTTTT. This sequence encodes CASSLGGSLSGELFF.

The chain joins TRBV5-4 to TRBJ1-2; TRBD1 matches at 12 bases. V lost 4 bases to trimming and J lost 6 bases; unmatched junction nucleotides: 13. CDR3 length: 17 residues. Germline V gives CDR1 SGHNT, CDR2 YYREEE (reference sequence). This CDR3 reads CASSRWGTGGAKNGYTF. The CDR3 bases are TGTGCCAGCAGCCGGTGGGGGACAGGGGGCGCTAAGAATGGCTACACCTTC.

This chain's CDR3 is CASSSLPGTGNEQYF. The CDR3 DNA follows: TGTGCCAGTAGCTCCCTCCCCGGGACAGGGAACGAGCAGTACTTC. V usage is TRBV19 and J usage is TRBJ2-7; 9 bases fit TRBD1. Germline V gives CDR1 LNHDA, CDR2 SQIVND (reference sequence). The CDR3 consists of 15 residues. V lost 6 bases to trimming and J lost 5 bases; unmatched junction nucleotides: 11.

This clone was detected a few times. This chain connects TRBV10-3 to TRBJ2-2, with 9 bases lining up with TRBD1. V lost 10 bases, J lost 6 bases, and 6 bases stayed unmatched. This CDR3 spans 13 amino acids. Germline V CDR1 and CDR2: ENHRY, SYGVKD. The CDR3 nucleotides are TGTGCCAGGCGGGACAGGGCTGCCGGGGAGCTGTTTTTT. Amino acids: CARRDRAAGELFF.

The J gene is TRBJ2-3, the V gene TRBV7-8, with D possibly being TRBD2 (5 bases). This CDR3 has 15 amino acids. CDR1 is SGHVS and CDR2 is FQNEAQ in the germline V gene. V gave up 2 bases and J gave up 6 bases, with 15 bases separating them. The CDR3 spells CASSLMVALSDTQYF. In DNA, the CDR3 is TGTGCCAGCAGCTTAATGGTAGCGCTCTCCGATACGCAGTATTTT.

The CDR3 region has the DNA TGTGCCACCCGACTGAGTGGCTACACCTTC. This encodes CATRLSGYTF. The chain combines TRBV6-5 with TRBJ1-2; D is unresolved. Per the germline V gene, CDR1 is MNHEY and CDR2 is SVGAGI. CDR3 size: 10 residues. Trimming pared 10 bases from V and 7 bases from J, leaving 10 bases between.

J is TRBJ1-1 and V is TRBV18; D unresolved. V dropped 1 base and J dropped 3 bases, with 6 bases sitting between them. The CDR3 totals 13 residues. Per germline, CDR1 KGHSH and CDR2 LQKENI. The CDR3 region is CASSPLADTEAFF. The CDR3 nucleotides read TGTGCCAGCTCACCACTAGCAGACACTGAAGCTTTCTTT. The entire variable domain, with the rest obtained from reference TRBV18 and TRBJ1-1, is as follows: NAGVMQNPRHLVRRRGQEARLRCSPMKGHSHVYWYRQLPEEGLKFMVYLQKENIIDESGMPKERFSAEFPKEGPSILRIQQVVRGDSAAYFCASSPLADTEAFFGQGTRLTVV.

CDR3 DNA: TGCGCCAGCAGCCAAAGGGGGGCTAGCGGAGGCGGAGGTACGCAGTATTTT. Translated: CASSQRGASGGGGTQYF. This chain links TRBV4-3 with TRBJ2-3; tentative D call: TRBD2 (7 bases). Trimming removed 2 bases at V and 8 bases at J, with 23 bases between. CDR3 length: 17 residues. The germline CDR1 and CDR2 sequences are LGHNA and YSLEER.

The chain is built from TRBV12-5 and TRBJ2-2; 7 nucleotides agree with TRBD1. The CDR3 covers 16 residues. Germline-derived CDR1 and CDR2 are LGHNT and FRNRAP. V lost 3 bases, J lost 4 bases, and 8 bases stayed unmatched. The CDR3 sequence: CASGFPRTGTTGELFF. CDR3 DNA: TGTGCTAGTGGTTTTCCTCGGACAGGTACCACCGGGGAGCTGTTTTTT. Looking up the rest from reference TRBV12-5 and TRBJ2-2 gives the full variable domain: DARVTQTPRHKVTEMGQEVTMRCQPILGHNTVFWYRQTMMQGLELLAYFRNRAPLDDSGMPKDRFSAEMPDATLATLKIQPSEPRDSAVYFCASGFPRTGTTGELFFGEGSRLTVL.

The chain recombines TRBV5-6 with TRBJ2-2, with a tentative D call TRBD1 (6 bases). CDR3 size: 14 residues. Germline CDR1 is SGHDT and CDR2 is YYEEEE. The ends were cut back, 3 bases at V and 5 bases at J, with 11 bases in the middle. The CDR3 nucleotides are TGTGCCAGCAGCTATGACAGGCGAACCGGGGAGCTGTTTTTT. Its protein is CASSYDRRTGELFF.

This clone was seen a single time. This chain uses TRBV19 with TRBJ1-1; TRBD1 is a possible D gene (6 bases). Germline CDR1 and CDR2: LNHDA and SQIVND (reference sequence). This CDR3 is built from 17 residues. Trimming took 3 bases from V and 1 from J, leaving 18 bases between them. The CDR3 DNA follows: TGTGCCAGTAGTATTGGGGGGGGCTCCCCACAGAACACTGAAGCTTTCTTT. Protein product: CASSIGGGSPQNTEAFF.

The gene calls are TRBV11-3 and TRBJ1-1, with 7 nucleotides matching TRBD1. J lost 4 bases, V lost 1 base, and 9 bases had no gene match. The length of the CDR3 is 16 residues. The germline V gene has CDR1 SGHNT and CDR2 YENEEA. In DNA form, the CDR3 reads TGTGCCAGCAGCTTAGCCTCAGGGGGGTTAGGCACTGAAGCTTTCTTT. Its protein product is CASSLASGGLGTEAFF.

The chain combines TRBV7-3 with TRBJ1-2, with D perhaps TRBD1 (5 bases). V was shortened by 4 bases and J by 3 bases, with 15 bases between the two germline ends. The germline CDR1 and CDR2 sequences are SGHTA and FQGTGA. There are 15 residues in the CDR3. As DNA, the CDR3 is TGTGCCAGCAGCTCTTCCTTCTTACAGGACTATGGCTACACCTTC. This codes for CASSSSFLQDYGYTF.

The CDR3 here is CASSQEGTGFTEAFF. The CDR3 DNA is TGCGCCAGCAGCCAAGAGGGTACCGGATTCACTGAAGCTTTCTTT. The V call is TRBV4-1, the J call TRBJ1-1, with D unresolved. Per germline, CDR1 MGHRA and CDR2 YSYEKL. This CDR3 has 15 residues. Trimming took 0 bases from V and 4 from J, leaving 12 bases between them.

This chain joins TRBV19 and TRBJ1-2; D not certain. CDR1 is LNHDA and CDR2 is SQIVND in the germline V gene (reference sequence). The germline V and J ends were trimmed by 7 bases and 6 bases, with 18 bases remaining between them. There are 14 residues in the CDR3. Here the CDR3 DNA reads TGTGCCAGTACGAATCCCGCTAATCGCCATGGCTACACCTTC. Its protein product is CASTNPANRHGYTF. The full variable domain, with the rest looked up from reference TRBV19 and TRBJ1-2, is DGGITQSPKYLFRKEGQNVTLSCEQNLNHDAMYWYRQDPGQGLRLIYYSQIVNDFQKGDIAEGYSVSREKKESFPLTVTSAQKNPTAFYLCASTNPANRHGYTFGSGTRLTVV.

The chain links TRBV7-3 to TRBJ1-4; a possible D gene is TRBD1 (5 bases). The germline gives CDR1 SGHTA, CDR2 FQGTGA. The CDR3 contains 14 residues. The ends were cut back, 7 bases at V and 12 bases at J, with 21 bases in the middle. The DNA of the CDR3 is TGTGCCAGCACCTCAGGACACCCTGTTAGGGAACTGTTTTTT. It encodes CASTSGHPVRELFF. The whole variable domain, filled in from reference TRBV7-3 and TRBJ1-4, reads GAGVSQTPSNKVTEKGKYVELRCDPISGHTALYWYRQSLGQGPEFLIYFQGTGAADDSGLPNDRFFAVRPEGSVSTLKIQRTERGDSAVYLCASTSGHPVRELFFGSGTQLSVL.

The chain employs TRBV4-3 and TRBJ1-3, with D unresolved. Looked up from germline, CDR1 is LGHNA and CDR2 is YSLEER. The CDR3 is 17 amino acids. Trimming removed 0 bases from V and 0 bases from J, with 12 bases in between. CDR3 bases: TGCGCCAGCAGCCAAGATCTGGTATCACTCTCTGGAAACACCATATATTTT. Translating gives CASSQDLVSLSGNTIYF.